What follows describes a single T cell receptor (beta chain). Its antigen is undetermined. This entry comes from a study of CD8 T cells in Susac syndrome. The sequenced target, TCR beta, came from blood CD8+ and CD4+ T cells. Negative isolation yielded CD4+ and CD8+ T cells, and FACS enriched TEMRA cells. Findings of the study overall: It was acknowledged in the study that its TCR sequencing and HLA analysis involved a relatively small number of individuals.

The RNA input was about 0.45 to 1 ug, and it was reverse transcribed with random hexamers. Across 54 Vbeta and 13 Jbeta, immunoSEQ multiplex PCR amplified TCR beta CDR3. A single record per CDR3 protein comes from TCRdb applying MiXCR to the immunoSEQ multiplex PCR reads. Of some 260,000 distinct CDR3 sequences listed, just over 90% are singletons. Germline values: CDR1 SGHDT, CDR2 YYEEEE. The CDR3 has 17 amino acids. Deletions cut 4 bases from V and 6 bases from J, with 22 bases between. Material for sequencing was CD4+ T cells from PBMCs. The receptor's source is a human donor with multiple sclerosis. The chain recombines TRBV5-6 with TRBJ2-2; D may be TRBD1 (5 bases). The CDR3 is CASSPLKVQGRPGELFF. DNA of the CDR3: TGTGCCAGCAGCCCCCTAAAGGTCCAGGGTAGGCCCGGGGAGCTGTTTTTT.